One sample yielded the 27 T cell receptor beta chains listed below, sequenced in a study of OX40 agonist ivuxolimab in advanced cancers. TCRdb keeps only in-frame clones here, not all; method: immunoSEQ multiplex PCR. Among 35,000 to 45,000 clones, around 87% were seen once, and the ten largest hold 3% to 4.5%. This specimen consisted of CD4+ or CD8+ T cells sorted from blood, obtained in a trial of the OX40 agonist ivuxolimab. Receptors originate from an adult with an advanced solid tumor such as melanoma, head and neck, liver or kidney cancer.

V usage is TRBV7-2 and J usage is TRBJ2-7, with 12 positions matching TRBD1. V trimming: 6 bases; J trimming: 7 bases; junction bases outside the gene matches: 10. The length of the CDR3 is 15 residues. Germline V gene lookup returns CDR1 SGHTA and CDR2 FQGNSA. The CDR3 nucleotides are TGTGCCAGCAGTGCAGCCGGGACAGGGGGCGGGGAGCAGTACTTC. Translated, it gives CASSAAGTGGGEQYF.

The CDR3 nucleotides are TGTGCCAGCAGTCCCTCGCTGACAGGGGAAACTGAAGCTTTCTTT. Translation gives CASSPSLTGETEAFF. The chain uses TRBV28 and TRBJ1-1, with TRBD1 matching over 8 bases. This CDR3 is built from 15 residues. In germline, CDR1 is MDHEN, CDR2 SYDVKM. V was pared by 5 bases and J by 5 bases, with 10 bases of the junction left unmatched. The whole variable domain, filled in from reference TRBV28 and TRBJ1-1, reads DVKVTQSSRYLVKRTGEKVFLECVQDMDHENMFWYRQDPGLGLRLIYFSYDVKMKEKGDIPEGYSVSREKKERFSLILESASTNQTSMYLCASSPSLTGETEAFFGQGTRLTVV.

The chain combines TRBV10-3 with TRBJ1-1, with TRBD1 identical over 7 bases. Per the germline V gene, CDR1 is ENHRY and CDR2 is SYGVKD. Losses at the gene ends were 5 bases for V and 5 bases for J; bases not matched to a gene: 5. The CDR3 has 13 residues. Here the CDR3 DNA reads TGTGCCATCAGTATCCTACAGGGGACTGAAGCTTTCTTT. Translation: CAISILQGTEAFF.

The genes are TRBV4-2 and TRBJ1-5, with TRBD1 matching 9 bases. After removal of 4 bases from V and 5 bases from J, the junction contained 6 bases not matched to a gene. The CDR3 is 15 amino acids. The V gene's germline CDR1 is LGHNA and CDR2 YNFKEQ. CDR3 in DNA: TGTGCCAGCAGCCCCCGGGACAGGGAGGATCAGCCCCAGCATTTT. Protein sequence: CASSPRDREDQPQHF.

This clone appeared a single time. The V gene is TRBV10-3, the J gene TRBJ1-5; D is perhaps TRBD1 (6 bases). V gave up 2 bases and J gave up 2 bases, with 10 bases separating them. In germline, CDR1 is ENHRY, CDR2 SYGVKD. The CDR3 is made up of 15 amino acids. CDR3 nucleotide sequence: TGTGCCATCAGTGAGAGGGGGGACGGCAATCAGCCCCAGCATTTT. Its translation: CAISERGDGNQPQHF.

CDR3 DNA sequence: TGTGCCAGCAGTTCGCGGCACCAAGCGGGACGGACTAACTATGGCTACACCTTC. Amino acids: CASSSRHQAGRTNYGYTF. The chain uses TRBV28 and TRBJ1-2; possibly TRBD1 for D (5 bases). CDR1 and CDR2 from the germline V gene are MDHEN and SYDVKM. There are 18 residues in the CDR3. The V end was cut by 4 bases, the J end by 0 bases, with 21 bases between.

The rearrangement joins TRBV6-5 to TRBJ1-4; D call uncertain. V dropped 5 bases and J dropped 0 bases, with 7 bases sitting between them. The CDR3 has 14 residues. CDR1 and CDR2 (germline): MNHEY, SVGAGI. CDR3 in amino acids: CASSLRPTNEKLFF. The CDR3 DNA is TGTGCCAGCAGTCTACGGCCAACTAATGAAAAACTGTTTTTT.

This chain connects TRBV4-3 to TRBJ1-2; D unresolved. CDR1 and CDR2 (germline): LGHNA, YSLEER. This CDR3 spans 15 amino acids. Trimming left V 0 bases short and J 4 bases short, with 12 bases between. CDR3 in amino acids: CASSQDEGGTYGYTF. The CDR3, as DNA: TGCGCCAGCAGCCAAGATGAAGGAGGAACCTATGGCTACACCTTC.

The chain recombines TRBV4-2 with TRBJ1-1, with D unclear. V lost 0 bases and J 0 bases, leaving 8 bases between the germline ends. The germline V gene encodes CDR1 LGHNA and CDR2 YNFKEQ. This CDR3 is built from 15 residues. The CDR3 DNA follows: TGTGCCAGCAGCCAAGATCAAAGGATGAACACTGAAGCTTTCTTT. This codes for CASSQDQRMNTEAFF.

The genes are TRBV11-2 and TRBJ2-7, with D hard to call. Germline-derived CDR1 and CDR2 are SGHAT and FQNNGV. This CDR3 is built from 13 residues. With 3 bases removed from V and 1 base from J, the gap between germline ends came to 7 bases. The CDR3 DNA sequence: TGTGCCAGCAGCTTTATGGGGTCCTACGAGCAGTACTTC. Encoded protein: CASSFMGSYEQYF.

The genes are TRBV19 and TRBJ2-1; possibly TRBD1 or TRBD2 for D (5 bases each). CDR3 length: 15 amino acids. The germline gives CDR1 LNHDA, CDR2 SQIVND (reference sequence). Trimming pared 0 bases from V and 9 bases from J, leaving 15 bases between. The CDR3 sequence: CASSIDGQTRGEQFF. As DNA, the CDR3 is TGTGCCAGTAGTATAGATGGCCAAACGAGGGGTGAGCAGTTCTTC.

The chain employs TRBV4-3 and TRBJ2-7; TRBD1 aligns across 7 bases. This CDR3 has 15 amino acids. Germline V gene sequence: CDR1 LGHNA, CDR2 YSLEER. With 4 bases clipped from V and 1 base from J, the junction kept 7 bases outside the gene matches. In DNA, the CDR3 is TGCGCCAGCAGCCGCCCCAGGGGGATTTCCTACGAGCAGTACTTC. It specifies CASSRPRGISYEQYF.

The gene calls are TRBV4-3 and TRBJ1-5; no clear D. Germline V gene lookup returns CDR1 LGHNA and CDR2 YSLEER. This CDR3 contains 13 residues. Deletions cut 4 bases from V and 4 bases from J, with 8 bases between. CDR3 sequence reads: CASSPRLNQPQHF. The CDR3 coding sequence is TGCGCCAGCAGCCCCCGACTGAATCAGCCCCAGCATTTT.

This chain connects TRBV30 to TRBJ2-7; 8 nucleotides agree with TRBD2. With V trimmed by 2 bases and J by 13 bases, 7 bases remained unmatched. CDR3 length: 11 amino acids. Germline-derived CDR1 and CDR2 are GTSNPN and SVGIG (reference sequence). CDR3 sequence reads: CAWSTAGGGYF. As DNA, the CDR3 is TGTGCCTGGAGTACCGCGGGAGGTGGATACTTC.

The gene calls are TRBV5-6 and TRBJ2-7, with D unresolved. Germline CDR1 SGHDT, CDR2 YYEEEE. This CDR3 comprises 14 residues. V lost 4 bases to trimming and J lost 4 bases, with 15 bases between them. Here the CDR3 DNA reads TGTGCCAGCAGCCCCAGACTCGAGGCTTACGAGCAGTACTTC. Translating gives CASSPRLEAYEQYF.

The chain joins TRBV28 to TRBJ1-5; maybe TRBD1 (6 bases). The CDR3 is 15 amino acids. V lost 3 bases and J 6 bases, leaving 15 bases between the germline ends. Germline values: CDR1 MDHEN, CDR2 SYDVKM. CDR3 sequence: CASSLTGPRRQPQHF. The CDR3 DNA reads TGTGCCAGCAGTTTGACAGGACCAAGACGTCAGCCCCAGCATTTT.

V gene TRBV19 combines with J gene TRBJ2-2; D uncertain. V was cut by 6 bases and J by 5 bases, with 4 bases left in between. This CDR3 contains 11 residues. Germline CDR1 reads LNHDA; CDR2 reads SQIVND (reference sequence). The CDR3 reads CASSSTGELFF. The DNA of the CDR3 is TGTGCCAGTAGCTCTACCGGGGAGCTGTTTTTT.

The CDR3 reads CASSPPGLIKETQYF. The CDR3 nucleotides read TGTGCCAGCTCACCACCCGGGCTAATTAAAGAGACCCAGTACTTC. The chain has TRBV18 and TRBJ2-5; D is unresolved. V was shortened by 0 bases and J by 3 bases, with 11 bases between the two germline ends. This CDR3 contains 15 residues. CDR1 and CDR2 from the germline V gene are KGHSH and LQKENI.

The rearrangement links TRBV4-3 to TRBJ2-3; D is uncertain. Germline-derived CDR1 and CDR2 are LGHNA and YSLEER. The CDR3 extends over 20 amino acids. V was trimmed by 0 bases and J by 3 bases, leaving 25 bases between them. CDR3 in amino acids: CASSQDRLQVGDFCTDTQYF. Here the CDR3 DNA reads TGCGCCAGCAGCCAAGATCGCTTGCAAGTCGGCGACTTTTGTACAGATACGCAGTATTTT.

This rearrangement joins TRBV4-3 to TRBJ2-3, with 8 bases fitting TRBD2. The CDR3 is 16 amino acids. Per germline, CDR1 LGHNA and CDR2 YSLEER. After removal of 6 bases from V and 4 bases from J, the junction contained 12 bases not matched to a gene. DNA for the CDR3: TGCGCCAGCAGGCAAACACTAGCGGCCCGCGCAGATACGCAGTATTTT. This codes for CASRQTLAARADTQYF.

The CDR3 bases are TGTGCCATCAGTGAGTCCCCGGGAACCCTCCACTTT. Encoded protein: CAISESPGTLHF. The chain couples TRBV10-3 to TRBJ1-6, with D uncertain. CDR3 size: 12 residues. The germline V gene has CDR1 ENHRY and CDR2 SYGVKD. V gave up 0 bases and J gave up 14 bases, with 8 bases separating them.

V is TRBV15 and J is TRBJ2-3; a weak D match, TRBD2 (6 bases). This CDR3 spans 15 amino acids. The V end lost 5 bases, the J end lost 4 bases, and 16 bases lay between the germline ends. Germline lookup yields CDR1 LNHNV and CDR2 YYDKDF (reference sequence). CDR3 bases: TGTGCCACCAGCCAATCCCGGGGGTTGGCAGATACGCAGTATTTT. Residues: CATSQSRGLADTQYF.

This chain connects TRBV2 to TRBJ1-5, with a weak D call TRBD1 (5 bases). Per the germline V gene, CDR1 is SNHLY and CDR2 is FYNNEI. Trimming stripped 1 base from V and 0 bases from J, with 10 bases between. This CDR3 has 16 amino acids. The CDR3 protein is CASSEGGPYSNQPQHF. The CDR3 DNA reads TGTGCCAGCAGTGAAGGGGGACCCTATAGCAATCAGCCCCAGCATTTT.

The table lists this clone with a few counts. This chain joins TRBV7-3 and TRBJ2-3; possible D gene TRBD1, 5 bases. The CDR3 consists of 17 residues. Deletions cut 2 bases from V and 0 bases from J, with 15 bases between. CDR1 is SGHTA, CDR2 FQGTGA, per germline. The CDR3 DNA follows: TGTGCCAGCAGCTTACCACTGGGGCAGGCGAGCACAGATACGCAGTATTTT. It encodes CASSLPLGQASTDTQYF.

V is TRBV20-1 and J is TRBJ2-5; 8 bases are a match to TRBD1. CDR1 is DFQATT and CDR2 is SNEGSKA in the germline V gene (reference sequence). The CDR3 has 11 residues. The J segment lost 2 bases and the V segment lost 7 bases, leaving 0 bases of the junction unmatched. CDR3 sequence (DNA): TGCAGTGGGACAGGGCAAGAGACCCAGTACTTC. Translation: CSGTGQETQYF.

The chain recombines TRBV5-1 with TRBJ2-3; a possible D gene is TRBD1 (6 bases). The germline V gene encodes CDR1 SGHRS and CDR2 YFSETQ. Trimming removed 4 bases from V and 0 bases from J, with 9 bases in between. This CDR3 region has 14 residues. The DNA of the CDR3 is TGCGCCAGCAGCGTGGGACAAAGCACAGATACGCAGTATTTT. As protein: CASSVGQSTDTQYF.

This sequence joins TRBV7-3 and TRBJ2-7; 8 nucleotides align to TRBD1. V dropped 9 bases and J dropped 4; count of bases not matched to a gene: 5. The V gene's germline CDR1 is SGHTA and CDR2 FQGTGA. CDR3 size: 12 residues. CDR3 protein: CARGQVKYEQYF. As DNA, the CDR3 is TGTGCCAGGGGACAGGTTAAGTACGAGCAGTACTTC.